The text below deals with one T cell receptor beta chain. This clone turned up a few times. No cognate antigen has been identified for it. Qualities for individual bases were not recorded, and no much larger clone is one base off. From V the trimming removes 5 bases and from J it removes 9 bases, while the gene matches leave 9 bases of the junction unaccounted for. From cysteine to phenylalanine, the CDR3 is 16 amino acids long. Only the CDR3 part of the read is kept: 48 bases, read in frame from the first base. CDR1 and CDR2 are read off the germline V gene as SGHTA and FQGNSA. These data originate in a study of shared clonotypes between healthy human individuals (dated by TCRdb to about 2020). With regard to the full study: A few men and a couple of women, aged 18 to 49 years, made up the cohort. To increase sequencing depth and limit assay-specific biases, different laboratories used diverse techniques to prepare libraries and sequence TCR repertoires. Per donor, leukapheresis produced somewhere between about 0.9 and 10 billion PBMCs. For each donor, CD4 naive and CD4 memory were each given three plates, CD8 naive was given two plates, and CD8 memory was given one plate. To estimate repertoire size and how much clonotype sharing occurs between individuals, the study deeply sequenced the blood TCR repertoires of roughly 5 healthy adults.

The donors were healthy, HIV-negative adults with no recently reported acute infections or vaccinations. Every donor was a Caucasian adult living in Nashville, Tennessee, USA. CD4+ T cells were enriched by magnetic negative selection, after which naive cells were positively selected on CD45RA and the negative fraction was taken as the memory subset. Blood was obtained by leukapheresis, after which PBMCs were separated by Ficoll-Histopaque density gradient centrifugation and cryopreserved in liquid nitrogen vapor phase. Analytical flow cytometry was used to check the purity and quantity of each magnetically sorted T cell population. Genomic DNA was isolated from each sorted fraction and quantified by UV absorbance on a Nanodrop 2000c. Using the deep immunoSEQ assay, TCR CDR3 regions were amplified from genomic DNA by multiplex PCR. Genomic DNA extracted from each cell subset was distributed evenly over all wells of several immunoSEQ 96-well plates, and each plate served as one replicate. For sorted subsets, about 220 ng of genomic DNA, equivalent to 25,000 to 30,000 T cell genomes, went into each replicate PCR. The purified libraries were quantified using a Qubit 3.0 fluorometer, sized with a Bioanalyzer 2100, and then quantified again using the KAPA Library Quantification kit. A separate single-read 150-cycle Illumina NextSeq 550 flow cell was used to sequence each immunoSEQ 96-well plate. Per the source publication's procedure: Because the immunoSEQ output held only junctional sequences and lacked quality scores, the filtering could not match the filtering applied to full-length reads. To assign V/J genes and CDR3, sequences were annotated against IMGT germline references using PyIR, a Python wrapper for IgBLAST v1.9. Reads were removed for weak V/J assignments (E-value above 1e-6), missing CDR3, stop codons, out-of-frame junctions, or ambiguous translated residues. V3J clonotypes were defined by identical inferred V gene, J gene, and CDR3 amino acid sequence. Percentage overlap between repertoires was computed as shared unique clonotypes divided by the size of the smaller repertoire. Richness of each repertoire was evaluated using RTK rarefaction, the Chao1 estimator, and Recon v2.1 estimates of unobserved clonotypes. Generation probabilities for all TCRbeta clonotypes obtained by the gDNA method from a handful of donors were computed using OLGA. This immuneACCESS table, as held by TCRdb, lists in-frame sequences with V and J called but not all clones. Of the missing ones, under half trace to an unresolved V gene in checked studies; the others have no known cause. V and J calls plus clone size are reproduced from that table; the DNA served to infer D and trimming. The sample contains 2,100,000 or so clones, 90% to 96% of them found a single time. The biggest ten clones account for about 0.13% of the sample.

Broad study findings and their caveats: Compared with non-shared clonotypes, the clonotypes found in all four sorted-subset donors had higher generation probabilities. Sharing across several donors was observed for approximately 5% of naive CD4, around 3.5% of naive CD8, over 2% of memory CD4, and around 0.4% of memory CD8 clonotypes. Even with the large sequencing depth, rarefaction of the sorted-subset datasets indicated that sequencing was incomplete. Only blood was sampled, and tissue TCR repertoires likely differ from those in blood. Because the study included only a small number of donors, the genetic and exposure-history diversity represented was limited. Naive subsets generally had larger estimated clonotype richness than memory subsets did. Based on pairwise subsampling, the degree of clonotype sharing among donors was expected to be affected by sequencing depth.

This TCR derives from a man aged 18 to 35 in good health. Sequences were obtained from naive CD4+ T cells sorted from blood. In light of the paper, this sample's cell subset or site label describes: CD45RA+ positively selected. This chain is built from TRBV7-2 and TRBJ1-6; the junction holds 11 bases that match TRBD1. The DNA reads as follows: TGTGCCAGCAGCCCCACCGGGACAGGGGGAATTTCACCCCTCCACTTT. This yields the protein CASSPTGTGGISPLHF. With all but the CDR3 taken from the reference TRBV7-2 and TRBJ1-6 genes, the full variable domain is: GAGVSQSPSNKVTEKGKDVELRCDPISGHTALYWYRQSLGQGLEFLIYFQGNSAPDKSGLPSDRFSAERTGGSVSTLTIQRTQQEDSAVYLCASSPTGTGGISPLHFGNGTRLTVT.